A selection of T cell receptor beta chains follows, all from one sample in a study of blood T cells in healthy people across ages. TCRdb re-called the 5' RACE reads through MiXCR, storing one row per CDR3 protein. The table includes more than 800,000 distinct CDR3 sequences, 40% to 50% detected once. The source material was blood. The origin of the receptors is a woman aged 55-75 years in good health. The conserved cysteine and the conserved F or W are not part of the CDR3 here. The size field is filled for only some rows; it gives once, few, many or a size class.

V: TRBV29-1; size: few; CDR3: SVSMPRLADTSGANVLT
V: TRBV24-1; size: NA; CDR3: ATSDPRSSYNEQF
V: TRBV6-5; size: NA; CDR3: ASSYSPLDRGYT
V: TRBV4-1; size: NA; CDR3: ASSFGVGAKNIQY
V: TRBV29-1; size: few; CDR3: SVEKTPGDGYT
V: TRBV6-5; size: NA; CDR3: ASSFGQGHTDTQY
V: TRBV29-1; size: NA; CDR3: SVEFFRGKQY
V: TRBV20-1; size: NA; CDR3: SARPREGLNTEAF
V: TRBV21-1; size: once; CDR3: ASRPDSPRNQETQY
V: TRBV5-1; size: many; CDR3: ASSASGANVLT
V: TRBV20-1; size: few; CDR3: SARDSPRDNEQF
V: TRBV20-1; size: NA; CDR3: SARADLGLAGVTDTQY
V: TRBV27; size: NA; CDR3: ASSQIRAGGETQY
V: TRBV29-1; size: NA; CDR3: SVELAGRDTGELF
V: TRBV15; size: NA; CDR3: ATSSASAGDTQY
V: TRBV12-3/TRBV12-4; size: NA; CDR3: PSSFPHGTDPYNEQF
V: TRBV20-1; size: NA; CDR3: SGGQAGTEAF
V: TRBV18; size: NA; CDR3: ASSPEQNNEQF
V: TRBV7-2; size: NA; CDR3: ASSLAGTAVVGQY
V: TRBV13; size: NA; CDR3: ASSLEALAGGNTGELF
V: TRBV7-8; size: few; CDR3: ASSLARVGTDTQY
V: TRBV27; size: many; CDR3: ASTRDSNEQF
V: TRBV15; size: few; CDR3: ATSREYRDNQETQY
V: TRBV29-1; size: NA; CDR3: SVSYEQF
V: TRBV28; size: few; CDR3: ASANNEQF
V: TRBV7-9; size: NA; CDR3: ASSFSDRGRGANVLT
V: TRBV28; size: few; CDR3: ASTPGHTQY
V: TRBV12-3/TRBV12-4; size: many; CDR3: ASSYPDNEQF
V: TRBV27; size: NA; CDR3: ASSKLGAADTQY